The entry below gives a single T cell receptor (beta chain) sequence along with its context. Its antigen is not known. These data belong to a study of cytomegalovirus exposure and HLA in healthy donors. Study-level findings and limits: The study found most TCR sequences rare, yet found some public TCRs in many donors. Altogether, 164 TCR beta chains were recorded as cytomegalovirus-associated.

The table came from immunoSEQ multiplex PCR; TCRdb's copy has only in-frame clones and leaves some out. The sample holds more than 300,000 clones; 86% are singletons and the top ten take under 0.95%. Per germline, CDR1 MNHEY and CDR2 SMNVEV (reference sequence). V lost 4 bases and J 0 bases, leaving 4 bases between the germline ends. The length of the CDR3 is 14 residues. This chain uses TRBV27 with TRBJ2-6; no firm D call. This receptor was identified in a woman aged 18-30 years in good health and CMV-seronegative. The sequenced sample consisted of PBMCs. CDR3 nucleotides: TGTGCCAGCAGTTCATTCTCTGGGGCCAACGTCCTGACTTTC. It codes for CASSSFSGANVLTF.